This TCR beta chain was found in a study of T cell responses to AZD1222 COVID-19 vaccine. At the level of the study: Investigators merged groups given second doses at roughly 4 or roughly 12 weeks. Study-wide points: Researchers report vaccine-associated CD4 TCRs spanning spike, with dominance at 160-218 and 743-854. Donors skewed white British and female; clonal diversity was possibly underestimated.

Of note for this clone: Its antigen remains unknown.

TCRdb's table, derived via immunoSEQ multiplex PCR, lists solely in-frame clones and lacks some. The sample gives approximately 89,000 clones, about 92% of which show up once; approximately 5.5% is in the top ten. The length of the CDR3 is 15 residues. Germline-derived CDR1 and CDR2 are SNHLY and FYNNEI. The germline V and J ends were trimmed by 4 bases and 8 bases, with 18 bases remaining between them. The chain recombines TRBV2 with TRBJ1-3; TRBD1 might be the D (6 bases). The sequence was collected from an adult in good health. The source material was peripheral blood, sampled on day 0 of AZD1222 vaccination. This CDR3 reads CASSVVQGQWDTIYF. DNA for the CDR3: TGTGCCAGCAGTGTAGTACAGGGTCAATGGGACACCATATATTTT.